The present entry profiles one T cell receptor beta chain with its context. No antigen is known for it. The entry originates in a study of T cell responses to AZD1222 COVID-19 vaccine. Study-level points and caveats: Spike-specific TCRs gained breadth and depth after people received two AZD1222 doses. The sample set comprised mostly white British donors with more females, and clonal diversity was possibly underestimated. Nearly half of spike-specific TCRs reportedly target variant regions that are unmutated in the B.1.351 and B.1.1.7 variants. Only a handful of AZD1222 recipients, several in all, had baseline seropositivity.

The ends were cut back, 3 bases at V and 8 bases at J, with 11 bases in the middle. The CDR3 totals 14 residues. Germline V gene lookup returns CDR1 MDHEN and CDR2 SYDVKM. Repertoires were generated with immunoSEQ multiplex PCR, while TCRdb's copy carries only in-frame clones and drops some. The sample has some 150,000 clones; around 93% are singletons. This receptor was taken from an adult in good health. This specimen consisted of peripheral blood, obtained on day 0 of AZD1222 vaccination. V usage is TRBV28 and J usage is TRBJ1-6; no clear D gene. In DNA, the CDR3 is TGTGCCAGCAGTTTCAGGCAGAAATATTCACCCCTCCACTTT. It specifies CASSFRQKYSPLHF. Variable domain in full (rest from reference TRBV28 and TRBJ1-6): DVKVTQSSRYLVKRTGEKVFLECVQDMDHENMFWYRQDPGLGLRLIYFSYDVKMKEKGDIPEGYSVSREKKERFSLILESASTNQTSMYLCASSFRQKYSPLHFGNGTRLTVT.